The 3 T cell receptor beta chains below all came from one sample that was sequenced in a study of blood T cell repertoires in COVID-19. TCRdb's copy holds only in-frame clones and misses some; the assay was immunoSEQ multiplex PCR. This table has around 280,000 clones, approximately 91% appearing once. The sample comprised PBMCs or T cells enriched from blood (not recorded which). The receptors originated from a woman aged 40-49 years who had recovered from COVID-19.

This chain connects TRBV29-1 to TRBJ1-2; the match to TRBD1 covers 9 bases. The CDR3 is 14 residues long. Trimming removed 6 bases from V and 1 base from J; junction bases left unmatched: 6. Germline CDR1 reads SQVTM; CDR2 reads ANQGSEA. The CDR3 here is CSVYPGQGNYGYTF. DNA for the CDR3: TGCAGCGTCTACCCGGGACAGGGTAACTATGGCTACACCTTC.

This clone came up once. The chain has TRBV5-1 and TRBJ1-6, with TRBD1 matching over 7 bases. CDR3 length: 14 amino acids. The germline CDR1 and CDR2 sequences are SGHRS and YFSETQ. Losses at the gene ends were 1 base for V and 8 bases for J; bases not matched to a gene: 3. The CDR3 DNA sequence: TGCGCCAGCAGCTTGAGACAGGGTCATTCACCCCTCCACTTT. Translating gives CASSLRQGHSPLHF.

The chain combines TRBV5-1 with TRBJ1-6; 7 bases map to TRBD1. Germline CDR1 reads SGHRS; CDR2 reads YFSETQ. Trimming at V came to 4 bases and at J to 14 bases, leaving 15 bases not matched to a gene. The CDR3 has 15 amino acids. DNA for the CDR3: TGCGCCAGCAGCCCAGGGGGTTATTCCCTCGTGGCCCTCCACTTT. It specifies CASSPGGYSLVALHF.